The 30 T cell receptor beta chains below all came from one sample that was sequenced in a study of blood T cells in healthy people across ages (dated by TCRdb to between 2014 and 2017). Library prep was done by 5' RACE. The run used an Illumina HiSeq 2500. A second roughly 6 to 12 cycle PCR used a sample-barcoded 5' primer and a J-beta primer mix. TCRdb reanalyzed the raw reads on its own, using fastp at Q25 for trimming and MiXCR for clone calling, and kept in-frame beta chains. Here each entry gathers all rows of one CDR3 protein and keeps the most common genes and DNA. The sample table shows about 1.5 million distinct CDR3 sequences, and 35% to 45% are seen once. The ten largest clonotypes hold under 8% of the sample. Source material: blood. Every receptor here comes from a young woman in good health.

This clonotype was observed once. This could be a read error, since a much larger clone is one nucleotide away. This chain links TRBV10-3 with TRBJ1-1; TRBD1 matches 7 bases. CDR1 and CDR2 (germline): ENHRY, SYGVKD. The CDR3 loop spans 16 amino acids. The J segment lost 1 base and the V segment lost 10 bases, leaving 15 bases of the junction unmatched. The CDR3 DNA sequence: TGTGCCAGCCTGGAGGGGGCAGGGGACAGGAACACTGAAGCTTTCTTT. It translates to CASLEGAGDRNTEAFF.

V is TRBV5-6 and J is TRBJ2-1; no reliable D call. Germline loops: CDR1 SGHDT, CDR2 YYEEEE. The CDR3 extends over 15 amino acids. The V end lost 1 base, the J end lost 6 bases, and 14 bases lay between the germline ends. The CDR3 sequence is CASSLNVAKGNEQFF. CDR3 DNA sequence: TGTGCCAGCAGCTTGAACGTAGCTAAAGGCAATGAGCAGTTCTTC.

The chain carries TRBV6-5 and TRBJ1-2; TRBD1 might be the D (5 bases). The CDR3 spans 11 residues. With 7 bases removed from V and 7 bases from J, the gap between germline ends came to 10 bases. Germline assignment: CDR1 MNHEY and CDR2 SVGAGI. CDR3 sequence: CASTQGPGYTF. DNA for the CDR3: TGTGCCAGCACGCAGGGTCCTGGCTACACCTTC.

In this sample, this clonotype turned up a few times. The rearrangement links TRBV7-9 to TRBJ2-3, with 10 bases that match TRBD1. With V trimmed by 5 bases and J by 2 bases, 13 bases remained unmatched. Germline assignment: CDR1 SEHNR and CDR2 FQNEAQ (reference sequence). The CDR3 loop spans 18 amino acids. In DNA, the CDR3 is TGTGCCAGCAGCCCCCGGGACAGGGGACAATCCTTCACAGATACGCAGTATTTT. As protein: CASSPRDRGQSFTDTQYF.

This clonotype has just a few counts. The chain is built from TRBV20-1 and TRBJ2-7, with 10 bases aligning to TRBD2. Looked up from germline, CDR1 is DFQATT and CDR2 is SNEGSKA (reference sequence). V was clipped by 3 bases and J by 0 bases; unmatched bases: 2. The CDR3 is 14 amino acids. CDR3 nucleotide sequence: TGCAGTGCTAGGGGACTAGCGAACTCCTACGAGCAGTACTTC. Protein sequence: CSARGLANSYEQYF.

The V and J genes are TRBV6-6 and TRBJ1-3; no definite D call. V lost 5 bases and J lost 0, with 8 bases in between. Germline loops: CDR1 MNHNY, CDR2 SVGAGI (reference sequence). This CDR3 is built from 14 residues. The CDR3 loop reads CASSRTVSGNTIYF. CDR3 DNA sequence: TGTGCCAGCAGTCGCACAGTCTCTGGAAACACCATATATTTT.

This clonotype was counted only a few times. The rearrangement uses TRBV20-1 and TRBJ2-5; no clear D. This CDR3 contains 11 residues. Germline V CDR1 and CDR2: DFQATT, SNEGSKA (reference sequence). The ends were cut back, 6 bases at V and 7 bases at J, with 12 bases in the middle. CDR3 in amino acids: CSAPWWGTQYF. In DNA form, the CDR3 reads TGCAGTGCCCCATGGTGGGGGACCCAGTACTTC.

J is TRBJ1-3 and V is TRBV10-3; 8 bases align to TRBD1. V gave up 8 bases and J gave up 4 bases; unmatched junction bases: 13. CDR1 ENHRY and CDR2 SYGVKD come from the germline V gene. This CDR3 contains 16 residues. CDR3 bases: TGTGCCATCGGGGACCTGGACAGGGCCTTAGGAAACACCATATATTTT. Its translation: CAIGDLDRALGNTIYF.

V usage is TRBV6-1 and J usage is TRBJ1-2; tentatively, D is TRBD1 (5 bases). Between the trimmed V and J ends, which lost 8 bases and 2 bases, there was a span of 15 bases. This CDR3 is 14 amino acids long. Germline V gives CDR1 MNHNS, CDR2 SASEGT. CDR3 in amino acids: CASLPRGGNYGYTF. The DNA for the CDR3 is TGTGCCAGCCTCCCACGGGGCGGAAACTATGGCTACACCTTC.

This sequence joins TRBV21-1 and TRBJ1-1; TRBD1 is the table's D call and was not checked against the DNA. TRBV21-1 corresponds to a pseudogene. This CDR3 contains 18 residues. Here the CDR3 DNA reads TGTGCCAGCAGCAAACCCTCCACAGGGGGCGGAACTAACACTGAAGCTTTCTTT. Amino acids: CASSKPSTGGGTNTEAFF.

This clonotype came up a few times. This sequence joins TRBV10-3 and TRBJ2-2; perhaps D is TRBD1 or TRBD2 (6 bases each). Germline CDR1 is ENHRY and CDR2 is SYGVKD. There are 13 residues in the CDR3. Trimming took 10 bases from V and 4 from J, leaving 13 bases between them. This chain's CDR3 is CATGASRTGELFF. CDR3 nucleotides: TGTGCCACGGGGGCTTCACGCACCGGGGAGCTGTTTTTT.

The V gene is TRBV6-5, the J gene TRBJ1-1; D uncertain. Looked up from germline, CDR1 is MNHEY and CDR2 is SVGAGI. Trimming stripped 3 bases from V and 5 bases from J, with 13 bases between. The CDR3 spans 14 residues. CDR3: CASSYLFGWTEAFF. The CDR3 nucleotides read TGTGCCAGCAGTTATTTATTTGGGTGGACTGAAGCTTTCTTT.

This clonotype was recorded many times. The chain uses TRBV2 and TRBJ2-7, with D hard to call. Germline values: CDR1 SNHLY, CDR2 FYNNEI. The CDR3 consists of 12 residues. Trimming took off 5 bases at V and 5 bases at J, with 10 bases between the two ends. The CDR3 loop reads CASSPLFHEQYF. The CDR3 nucleotides read TGTGCCAGCAGTCCTCTTTTCCACGAGCAGTACTTC.

The chain has TRBV5-1 and TRBJ1-5, with D unresolved. Trimming took off 1 base at V and 7 bases at J, with 15 bases between the two ends. Germline CDR1 is SGHRS and CDR2 is YFSETQ. This CDR3 is 15 amino acids long. The CDR3 spells CASSLMGFDGQPQHF. The CDR3 nucleotides read TGCGCCAGCAGCTTGATGGGTTTTGACGGGCAGCCCCAGCATTTT.

This clonotype occurred a few times. The V gene is TRBV13, the J gene TRBJ2-1; the match to TRBD1 covers 7 bases. The CDR3 totals 15 residues. Per the germline V gene, CDR1 is PRHDT and CDR2 is FYEKMQ (reference sequence). V gave up 5 bases and J gave up 0 bases; unmatched junction bases: 4. Written as DNA, the CDR3 is TGTGCCAGCAGCCGGGACAGCTACTCCTACAATGAGCAGTTCTTC. As protein: CASSRDSYSYNEQFF.

J is TRBJ2-5 and V is TRBV6-1; D gene ambiguous. V dropped 11 bases and J dropped 5 bases, with 15 bases sitting between them. The germline V gene encodes CDR1 MNHNS and CDR2 SASEGT. The CDR3 has 12 residues. CDR3 in DNA: TGTGCCCACGGGCCCATACGCGAGACCCAGTACTTC. This translates into CAHGPIRETQYF.

This clonotype occurred a few times. The rearrangement joins TRBV4-2 to TRBJ2-7; 12 nucleotides line up with TRBD2. From germline, CDR1 is LGHNA and CDR2 YNFKEQ. CDR3 size: 16 residues. The V and J ends lost 5 bases and 2 bases, in that order; junction bases with no gene match: 7. The CDR3 sequence: CASSTQGLAGPYEQYF. Here the CDR3 DNA reads TGTGCCAGCAGCACTCAGGGACTAGCGGGTCCCTACGAGCAGTACTTC.

There are a few counts of this clonotype. The CDR3 loop is CASSQEYAGYTF. The CDR3 nucleotides are TGTGCCAGCAGCCAAGAATATGCGGGCTACACCTTC. The V gene is TRBV3-1, the J gene TRBJ1-2, with no clear D. The CDR3 is 12 amino acids. Germline assignment: CDR1 LGHDT and CDR2 YNNKEL (reference sequence). V was clipped by 0 bases and J by 8 bases, with 7 bases between them.

This clonotype occurred a few times. The chain recombines TRBV12-3 or TRBV12-4 with TRBJ2-1; no clear D. The CDR3 covers 12 residues. V was clipped by 6 bases and J by 8 bases, with 11 bases between them. CDR3 sequence (DNA): TGTGCCAGCAGCCGACGGGTGGATGAGCAGTTCTTC. Residues: CASSRRVDEQFF.

The rearrangement uses TRBV15 and TRBJ2-1; no firm D call. Matching the DNA end better, TRBJ2-7 makes the J call doubtful. Germline CDR1 LNHNV, CDR2 YYDKDF (reference sequence). The CDR3 covers 12 residues. The CDR3, as DNA: TGTGCCACCAGCAGAGGTAACAATGAGCAGTACTTC. Translated, it gives CATSRGNNEQYF.

The J gene is TRBJ1-2, the V gene TRBV30; a possible D gene is TRBD1 (5 bases). The CDR3 totals 15 residues. The germline V and J ends were trimmed by 2 bases and 7 bases, with 20 bases remaining between them. Per germline, CDR1 GTSNPN and CDR2 SVGIG (reference sequence). CDR3 DNA sequence: TGTGCCTGGAGTCCGATCGGAGGGACCACCGGTGGCTACACCTTC. Its protein product is CAWSPIGGTTGGYTF. Looking up the rest from reference TRBV30 and TRBJ1-2 gives the full variable domain: SQTIHQWPATLVQPVGSPLSLECTVEGTSNPNLYWYRQAAGRGLQLLFYSVGIGQISSEVPQNLSASRPQDRQFILSSKKLLLSDSGFYLCAWSPIGGTTGGYTFGSGTRLTVV.

The chain couples TRBV5-1 to TRBJ2-3, with 8 bases that match TRBD1. V shed 0 bases and J 6 bases; nucleotides not matched to a gene: 3. Germline lookup yields CDR1 SGHRS and CDR2 YFSETQ. The CDR3 is 14 amino acids. The CDR3 DNA sequence: TGCGCCAGCAGCTTGGTAGGACAGGGTGATACGCAGTATTTT. Translating it yields CASSLVGQGDTQYF.

This clonotype was counted a single time. The chain is built from TRBV20-1 and TRBJ2-5; D is undetermined. The J call may not be correct, given that the DNA end is closer to TRBJ2-7. Germline CDR1 reads DFQATT; CDR2 reads SNEGSKA (reference sequence). The CDR3 spans 14 residues. The CDR3 loop is CSAQTAVSSYEQYF. CDR3 coding DNA: TGCAGTGCCCAGACGGCGGTTAGCTCCTACGAGCAGTACTTC.

The rearrangement uses TRBV5-1 and TRBJ2-1; 12 bases line up with TRBD2. CDR1 is SGHRS and CDR2 is YFSETQ in the germline V gene. V dropped 4 bases and J dropped 8; count of bases not matched to a gene: 7. The CDR3 length is 15 residues. The CDR3 protein is CASSQPSGGAHEQFF. In DNA form, the CDR3 reads TGCGCCAGCAGCCAACCTAGCGGGGGGGCCCATGAGCAGTTCTTC.

This clonotype was picked up a small number of times. The chain has TRBV20-1 and TRBJ2-3; 10 bases are shared with TRBD2. Germline CDR1 and CDR2: DFQATT and SNEGSKA (reference sequence). This CDR3 is built from 16 residues. V gave up 2 bases and J gave up 4 bases; unmatched junction bases: 9. The CDR3 loop reads CSARWASGSTPDTQYF. The DNA of the CDR3 is TGCAGTGCTAGATGGGCTAGCGGGAGTACACCAGATACGCAGTATTTT.

This chain uses TRBV28 with TRBJ1-1, with 7 nucleotides matching TRBD1. The germline V gene has CDR1 MDHEN and CDR2 SYDVKM. CDR3 length: 15 amino acids. The junction had 4 bases not matched to a gene; V was cut back by 3 bases and J by 0 bases. CDR3 region: CASSFTGTVNTEAFF. CDR3 sequence (DNA): TGTGCCAGCAGTTTCACCGGGACAGTGAACACTGAAGCTTTCTTT. Filled out from reference TRBV28 and TRBJ1-1, the complete variable domain reads DVKVTQSSRYLVKRTGEKVFLECVQDMDHENMFWYRQDPGLGLRLIYFSYDVKMKEKGDIPEGYSVSREKKERFSLILESASTNQTSMYLCASSFTGTVNTEAFFGQGTRLTVV.

This rearrangement joins TRBV28 to TRBJ2-7, with unresolved D. V shed 6 bases and J shed 2 bases, with 8 bases lying between them. This CDR3 is 12 amino acids long. Germline CDR1 is MDHEN and CDR2 is SYDVKM. CDR3 DNA: TGTGCCAGCAGCAAGATTACCTACGAGCAGTACTTC. Translation: CASSKITYEQYF.

The chain uses TRBV20-1 and TRBJ1-2; D is unresolved. Germline V gives CDR1 DFQATT, CDR2 SNEGSKA (reference sequence). Trimming stripped 6 bases from V and 2 bases from J, with 16 bases between. The CDR3 is 14 amino acids. The CDR3, as DNA: TGCAGTGCCCCGGGCACGCAGACGAACTATGGCTACACCTTC. It yields the protein CSAPGTQTNYGYTF.

The chain employs TRBV6-6 and TRBJ1-1; D not resolved. CDR3 size: 12 residues. The germline V gene has CDR1 MNHNY and CDR2 SVGAGI (reference sequence). The V end lost 4 bases, the J end lost 1 base, and 4 bases lay between the germline ends. The DNA of the CDR3 is TGTGCCAGCAGTTCTCCGAACACTGAAGCTTTCTTT. This encodes CASSSPNTEAFF.

In its sample, this clonotype was seen a few times. This chain connects TRBV29-1 to TRBJ2-1; no clear D. The V gene's germline CDR1 is SQVTM and CDR2 ANQGSEA. CDR3 length: 13 amino acids. Trimming took 6 bases from V and 6 from J, leaving 15 bases between them. The CDR3 loop is CSVLRPSGNEQFF. CDR3 in DNA: TGCAGCGTCCTCAGGCCTTCAGGCAATGAGCAGTTCTTC.